This record looks at one TCR beta chain sequence and its context. As yet, its antigen is unknown. The record originates from a study of blood T cells in healthy people across ages. PCR was performed a second time for 7 to 11 cycles using a sample-barcoded 5' primer and a J-beta primer mix. TCRdb recomputed calls from the 5' RACE reads with MiXCR, one row per CDR3 protein. The data show under 1 million distinct CDR3 sequences, approximately 44% seen once. Whole-study findings and limits: Leaving the PBMCs unsorted stopped any conclusive comparison of naive versus antigen-experienced cells. The donors' CMV status was not determined, possibly confounding changes in expanded clonotypes.

Each donor was a healthy Caucasian individual from Russia, aged roughly 6 to 90. Each donor's blood draw was ten milliliters of peripheral blood. Germline CDR1 is SGHTA and CDR2 is FQGTGA. The CDR3 totals 15 residues. Trimming shortened V by 2 bases and J by 4 bases, and 12 bases separated the two germline ends. The V call is TRBV7-3, the J call TRBJ2-1, with D possibly called TRBD1 or TRBD2 (5 bases each). The sequence was collected from a man between 60 and 75 years old in good health. The material sequenced was blood. The CDR3 region is CASSLVGDLYNEQFF. In DNA form, the CDR3 reads TGTGCCAGCAGCTTAGTAGGGGACCTATACAATGAGCAGTTCTTC.